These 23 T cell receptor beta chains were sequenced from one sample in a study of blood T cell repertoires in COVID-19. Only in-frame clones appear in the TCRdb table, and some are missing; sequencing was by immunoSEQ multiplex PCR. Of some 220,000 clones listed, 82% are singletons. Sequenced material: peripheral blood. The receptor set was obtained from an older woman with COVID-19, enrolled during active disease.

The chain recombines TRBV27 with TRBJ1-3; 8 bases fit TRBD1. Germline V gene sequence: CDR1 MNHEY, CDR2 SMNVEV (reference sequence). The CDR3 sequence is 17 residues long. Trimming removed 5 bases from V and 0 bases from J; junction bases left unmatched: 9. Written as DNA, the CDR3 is TGTGCCAGCAGTCCCGGACAGGGCCGTATCTCTGGAAACACCATATATTTT. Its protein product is CASSPGQGRISGNTIYF.

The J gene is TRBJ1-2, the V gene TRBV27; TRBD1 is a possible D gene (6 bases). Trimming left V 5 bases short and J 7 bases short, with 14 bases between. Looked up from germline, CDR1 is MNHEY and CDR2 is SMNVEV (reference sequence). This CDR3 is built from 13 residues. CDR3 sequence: CASSRNSGVGYTF. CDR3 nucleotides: TGTGCCAGCAGTCGCAACTCAGGGGTTGGCTACACCTTC.

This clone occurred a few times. CDR3 region: CASVGGASPLHF. In DNA, the CDR3 is TGTGCCAGCGTAGGGGGAGCGTCACCCCTCCACTTT. V and J are TRBV6-6 and TRBJ1-6; tentatively, D is TRBD1 (6 bases). V was trimmed by 8 bases and J by 10 bases, leaving 12 bases between them. Germline CDR1 reads MNHNY; CDR2 reads SVGAGI (reference sequence). The CDR3 is 12 residues long.

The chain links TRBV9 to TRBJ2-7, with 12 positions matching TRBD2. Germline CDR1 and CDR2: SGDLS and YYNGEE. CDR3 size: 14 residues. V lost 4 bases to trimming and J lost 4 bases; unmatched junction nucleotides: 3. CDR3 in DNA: TGTGCCAGCAGCACCGGGACTAGCGGGTACGAGCAGTACTTC. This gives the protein CASSTGTSGYEQYF.

The CDR3 DNA reads TGCGCCAGCAGCGCCGGGACTAGCGGCCATACGCAGTATTTT. It encodes CASSAGTSGHTQYF. The chain recombines TRBV5-1 with TRBJ2-3, with TRBD2 matching over 11 bases. Germline V CDR1 and CDR2: SGHRS, YFSETQ. This CDR3 has 14 amino acids. V dropped 4 bases and J dropped 7; count of bases not matched to a gene: 5.

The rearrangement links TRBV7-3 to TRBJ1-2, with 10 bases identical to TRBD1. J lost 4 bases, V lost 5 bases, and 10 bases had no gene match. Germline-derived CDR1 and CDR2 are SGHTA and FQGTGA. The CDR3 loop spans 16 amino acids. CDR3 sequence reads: CASSPTRDRGIYGYTF. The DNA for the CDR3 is TGTGCCAGCAGCCCAACTAGGGACAGGGGAATCTATGGCTACACCTTC.

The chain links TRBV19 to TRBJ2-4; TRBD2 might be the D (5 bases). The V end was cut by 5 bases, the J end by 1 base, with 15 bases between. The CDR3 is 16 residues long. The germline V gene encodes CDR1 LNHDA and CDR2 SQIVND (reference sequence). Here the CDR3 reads CASSEAGRGAKNIQYF. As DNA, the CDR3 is TGTGCCAGTAGTGAGGCGGGCCGAGGGGCCAAAAACATTCAGTACTTC.

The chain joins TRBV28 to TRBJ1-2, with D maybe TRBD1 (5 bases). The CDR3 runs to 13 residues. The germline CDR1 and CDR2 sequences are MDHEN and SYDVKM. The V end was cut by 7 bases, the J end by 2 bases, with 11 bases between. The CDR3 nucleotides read TGTGCCAGCATCCCCGGGGGGAACTATGGCTACACCTTC. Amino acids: CASIPGGNYGYTF.

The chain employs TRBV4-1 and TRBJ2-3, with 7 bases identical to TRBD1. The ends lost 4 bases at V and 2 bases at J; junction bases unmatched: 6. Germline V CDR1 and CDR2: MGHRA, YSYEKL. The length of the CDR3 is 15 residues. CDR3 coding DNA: TGCGCCAGCAGCCCGGGACAGATGAACACAGATACGCAGTATTTT. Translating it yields CASSPGQMNTDTQYF.

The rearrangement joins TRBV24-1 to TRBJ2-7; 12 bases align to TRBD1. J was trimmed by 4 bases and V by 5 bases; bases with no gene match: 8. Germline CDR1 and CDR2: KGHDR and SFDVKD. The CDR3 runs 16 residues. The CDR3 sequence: CATSAGTGGGRYEQYF. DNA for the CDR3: TGTGCCACCAGTGCCGGGACAGGGGGCGGAAGGTACGAGCAGTACTTC.

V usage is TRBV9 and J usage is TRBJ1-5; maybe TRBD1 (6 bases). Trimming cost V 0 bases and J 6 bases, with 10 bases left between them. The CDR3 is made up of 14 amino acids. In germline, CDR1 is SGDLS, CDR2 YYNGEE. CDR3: CASSVEQGSQPQHF. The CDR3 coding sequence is TGTGCCAGCAGCGTAGAACAGGGCAGTCAGCCCCAGCATTTT.

CDR3 sequence reads: CATSRERGQGIYEQYF. The CDR3, as DNA: TGTGCCACCAGCAGAGAACGGGGACAGGGGATCTACGAGCAGTACTTC. The V gene is TRBV15, the J gene TRBJ2-7; 10 bases match TRBD1. The V gene end was trimmed by 0 bases and the J gene end by 3 bases; junction bases not matched to a gene: 5. CDR1 and CDR2 from the germline V gene are LNHNV and YYDKDF (reference sequence). This CDR3 contains 16 residues.

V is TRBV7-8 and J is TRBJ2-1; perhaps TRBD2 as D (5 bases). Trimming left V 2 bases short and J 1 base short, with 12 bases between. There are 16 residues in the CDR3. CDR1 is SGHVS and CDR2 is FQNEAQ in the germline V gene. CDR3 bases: TGTGCCAGCAGCTTATTGGCCGGACTGTCCTACAATGAGCAGTTCTTC. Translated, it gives CASSLLAGLSYNEQFF.

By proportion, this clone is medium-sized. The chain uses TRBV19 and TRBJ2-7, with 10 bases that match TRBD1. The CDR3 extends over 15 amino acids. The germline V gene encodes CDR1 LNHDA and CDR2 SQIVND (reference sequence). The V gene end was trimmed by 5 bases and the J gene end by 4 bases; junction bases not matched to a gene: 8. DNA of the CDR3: TGTGCCAGTAGTCTGGGACCGGGACAGGGGTACGAGCAGTACTTC. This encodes CASSLGPGQGYEQYF. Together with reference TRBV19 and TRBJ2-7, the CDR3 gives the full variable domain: DGGITQSPKYLFRKEGQNVTLSCEQNLNHDAMYWYRQDPGQGLRLIYYSQIVNDFQKGDIAEGYSVSREKKESFPLTVTSAQKNPTAFYLCASSLGPGQGYEQYFGPGTRLTVT.

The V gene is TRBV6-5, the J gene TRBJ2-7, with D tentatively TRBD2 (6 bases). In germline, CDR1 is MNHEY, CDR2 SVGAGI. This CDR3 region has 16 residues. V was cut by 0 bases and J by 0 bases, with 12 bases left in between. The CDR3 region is CASSYSTRPSSYEQYF. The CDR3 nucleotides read TGTGCCAGCAGTTACTCGACTAGACCGAGCTCCTACGAGCAGTACTTC.

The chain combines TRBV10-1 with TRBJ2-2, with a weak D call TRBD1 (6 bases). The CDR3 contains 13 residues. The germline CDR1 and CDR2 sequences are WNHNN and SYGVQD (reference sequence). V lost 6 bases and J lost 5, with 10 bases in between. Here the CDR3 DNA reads TGCGCCAGCAGACAGGGCGGAACCGGGGAGCTGTTTTTT. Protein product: CASRQGGTGELFF.

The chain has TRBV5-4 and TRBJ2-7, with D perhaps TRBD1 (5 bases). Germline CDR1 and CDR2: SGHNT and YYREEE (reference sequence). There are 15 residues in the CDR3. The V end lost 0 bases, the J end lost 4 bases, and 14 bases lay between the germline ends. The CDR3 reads CASSLGTGFSYEQYF. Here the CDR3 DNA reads TGTGCCAGCAGCTTGGGTACAGGTTTCTCTTACGAGCAGTACTTC.

The CDR3 DNA follows: TGTGCCAGCAGTTTAGGGACAGGAGGAATTAGCAATCAGCCCCAGCATTTT. Its protein product is CASSLGTGGISNQPQHF. V is TRBV27 and J is TRBJ1-5; 8 bases align to TRBD1. Germline V gene lookup returns CDR1 MNHEY and CDR2 SMNVEV (reference sequence). With 2 bases clipped from V and 0 bases from J, the junction kept 6 bases outside the gene matches. The CDR3 totals 17 residues.

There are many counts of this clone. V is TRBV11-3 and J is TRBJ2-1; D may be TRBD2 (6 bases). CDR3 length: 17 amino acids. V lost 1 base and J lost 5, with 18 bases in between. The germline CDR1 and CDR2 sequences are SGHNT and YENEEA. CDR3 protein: CASSLGVSRRDHNEQFF. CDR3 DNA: TGTGCCAGCAGCTTAGGGGTCTCAAGGCGGGACCACAATGAGCAGTTCTTC.

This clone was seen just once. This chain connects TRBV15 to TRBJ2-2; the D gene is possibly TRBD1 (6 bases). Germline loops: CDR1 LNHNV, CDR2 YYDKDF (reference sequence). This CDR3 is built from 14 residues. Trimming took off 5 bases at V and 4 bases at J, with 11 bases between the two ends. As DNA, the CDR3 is TGTGCCACCAGCGTCCTCAGGGGCACCGGGGAGCTGTTTTTT. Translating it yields CATSVLRGTGELFF.

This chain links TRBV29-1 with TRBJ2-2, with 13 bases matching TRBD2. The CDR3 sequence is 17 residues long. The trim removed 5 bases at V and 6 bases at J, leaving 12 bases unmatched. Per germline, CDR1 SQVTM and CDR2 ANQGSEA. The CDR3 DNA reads TGCAGCGTTCCCGGGACTAGCGGGACCGAGGCGGCCGGGGAGCTGTTTTTT. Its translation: CSVPGTSGTEAAGELFF.

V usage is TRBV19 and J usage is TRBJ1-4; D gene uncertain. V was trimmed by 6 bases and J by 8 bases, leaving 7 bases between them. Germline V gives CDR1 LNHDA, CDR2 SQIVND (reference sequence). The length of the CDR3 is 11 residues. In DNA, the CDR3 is TGTGCCAGTAGAGCGTCAGAAAAACTGTTTTTT. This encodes CASRASEKLFF.

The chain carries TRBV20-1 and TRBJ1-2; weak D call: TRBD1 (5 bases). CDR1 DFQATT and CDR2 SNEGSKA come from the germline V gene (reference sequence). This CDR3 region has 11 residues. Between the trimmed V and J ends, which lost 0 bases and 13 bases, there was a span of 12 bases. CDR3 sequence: CSARDGATGTF. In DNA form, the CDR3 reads TGCAGTGCTAGAGATGGAGCTACAGGCACCTTC.